This entry concerns a single T cell receptor (beta chain). Its antigen is undetermined. The data stem from a study of response to subunit inactivated influenza vaccine. TCRdb recomputed calls from the RT-PCR reads with MiXCR, one row per CDR3 protein. This table has 500,000 to 600,000 distinct CDR3 sequences, around 10% appearing once. General study findings and limits: The authors proposed limited new T cell recruitment per seasonal influenza vaccination.

Germline CDR1 reads SGHRS; CDR2 reads YFSETQ. The CDR3 consists of 13 residues. Trimming stripped 2 bases from V and 4 bases from J, with 10 bases between. A further study also used this sample, focusing on T cells expressing NK-cell markers. As that report states: Libraries used 5'RACE template switching adding universal primer site and UMIs. Repertoires of TCR beta were obtained from T cells sorted as CD3+CD56+NKG2C+, CD3+CD56+NKG2C- and CD3+CD56-NKG2C+. Dominant NKG2C+ clonotypes made up roughly 1.0-8% of CD8+ T cells in roughly 6 donors.

This TCR was sampled from a man in his fifties or sixties who received an inactivated influenza vaccine. Sample: PBMCs from blood, taken on the day of vaccination. V is TRBV5-1 and J is TRBJ2-7; tentatively, D is TRBD1 (5 bases). CDR3 in DNA: TGCGCCAGCAGCTTCCACTGGACATACGAGCAGTACTTC. Its protein is CASSFHWTYEQYF.